The rows below give T cell receptor beta chains drawn from one sample of a study of early T cells in non-severe SARS-CoV-2 infection. In TCRdb, the 5' RACE reads were re-called with MiXCR into one record per CDR3 protein. Here the sample spans about 31,000 distinct CDR3 sequences, about 5.7% being singletons. Sequenced: whole blood. The receptors shown here come from an adult who was a healthcare worker with PCR-confirmed SARS-CoV-2 infection or an uninfected control (not recorded which). CDR3s include the opening cysteine and the closing phenylalanine or tryptophan. The D gene is left open where the match is weak. Rows may omit the clone size; those that give it use once, few, many or a size class.

size,J,D,V,DNA,CDR3
many,TRBJ2-1,TRBD2,TRBV9,TGTGCCAGCAGCGTAGAAAGGACTAGTGGGGTAAATGAGCAGTTCTTC,CASSVERTSGVNEQFF
-,TRBJ2-3,-,TRBV28,TGTGCCAGCAGTCCGCTAGACAGAATTCAAGACCCCAGCCCCACAGATACGCAGTATTTT,CASSPLDRIQDPSPTDTQYF
-,TRBJ2-1,-,TRBV6-2/TRBV6-3,TGTGCCAGCAGTTACTCCCCGGGTTTTTACAATGAGCAGTTCTTC,CASSYSPGFYNEQFF
many,TRBJ1-6,TRBD1,TRBV6-6,TGTGCCAGCAGTGCCCTACAGGGGGCTGGATCACCCCTCCACTTT,CASSALQGAGSPLHF
many,TRBJ2-5,TRBD2,TRBV7-9,TGTGCCAGCAGCTACCGACTCCGGGGGGAAGAGACCCAGTACTTC,CASSYRLRGEETQYF
many,TRBJ1-5,-,TRBV20-1,TGCAGCGCCGTAGTCGGGTTAGGGGACAATCAGCCCCAGCATTTT,CSAVVGLGDNQPQHF
many,TRBJ2-3,TRBD2,TRBV4-1,TGCGCCAGCAGACCCTCGACTAGCCGGGTCTGGGTTACGCAGTATTTT,CASRPSTSRVWVTQYF
many,TRBJ1-1,-,TRBV5-1,TGCGCCAGCAGCTCCCGTATGAACACTGAAGCTTTCTTT,CASSSRMNTEAFF
many,TRBJ2-3,TRBD2,TRBV20-1,TGCAGTGCTGCCCCACTAGCGGACATCACAGATACGCAGTATTTT,CSAAPLADITDTQYF
many,TRBJ2-2,-,TRBV5-1,TGCGCCAGCGCCGCCCTAGCGCTACTGAACACCGGGGAGCTGTTTTTT,CASAALALLNTGELFF
many,TRBJ2-5,-,TRBV15,TGTGCCACCAGCAGAGATCGGTTAGGGACCCAGTACTTC,CATSRDRLGTQYF
few,TRBJ1-2,-,TRBV4-1,TGCGCCAGCAGCCAAGCATCGGCAGGGCGCTATGGCTACACCTTC,CASSQASAGRYGYTF
once,TRBJ2-5,-,TRBV28,TGTGCCAGCAGCCCGGCAGGGGCTGGGGAAGAGACCCAGTACTTC,CASSPAGAGEETQYF
few,TRBJ2-1,-,TRBV28,TGTGCCAGCAATTCCCCCGGCCCGTTCGGGTTGGAGCAGTTCTTC,CASNSPGPFGLEQFF
-,TRBJ2-1,TRBD2,TRBV11-2,TGTGCCAGCAGCTTAGAAAGCGGGAGGGGAGGCAATGAGCAGTTCTTC,CASSLESGRGGNEQFF
many,TRBJ2-5,TRBD1,TRBV28,TGTGCCAGTCATGAGACAGGGAGAGGGGAGACCCAGTACTTC,CASHETGRGETQYF
many,TRBJ1-4,-,TRBV7-9,TGTGCCAGCAGCTTAATCGCCCGAAGAACTAATGAAAAACTGTTTTTT,CASSLIARRTNEKLFF
many,TRBJ1-2,TRBD1,TRBV7-9,TGTGCCAGCAGCCGAGACCGGGACAGGGCCTACTATGGCTACACCTTC,CASSRDRDRAYYGYTF
-,TRBJ2-1,TRBD1,TRBV2,TGTGCCACGGAGGACAGGGGCGGGGATGAGCAGTTCTTC,CATEDRGGDEQFF
many,TRBJ1-5,TRBD1,TRBV3-1,TGTGCCAGCAGTCAGGGGGGATATAGCAATCAGCCCCAGCATTTT,CASSQGGYSNQPQHF
many,TRBJ1-1,TRBD1,TRBV27,TGTGCCAGCAGCTTAACAGGGGGCATGAACACTGAAGCTTTCTTT,CASSLTGGMNTEAFF
-,TRBJ2-7,-,TRBV5-1,TGCGCCAGCAGCCTGGGACCCTTCGGGACCCAACCTTACGAGCAGTACTTC,CASSLGPFGTQPYEQYF
many,TRBJ2-2,-,TRBV4-2,TGTGCCAGCAGCCAAGATCGGAGCTACACCGGGGAGCTGTTTTTT,CASSQDRSYTGELFF
medium-sized,TRBJ1-1,-,TRBV6-4,TGTGCCAGCAGTGCATCGTCCGCGGTCGGTGAAGCTTTCTTT,CASSASSAVGEAFF
many,TRBJ2-5,-,TRBV7-2,TGTGCCAGCAGCTCAGGCCCGCAAGAGACCCAGTACTTC,CASSSGPQETQYF
many,TRBJ2-3,TRBD1,TRBV29-1,TGCAGCGTCTCCACAGGGGATCGGGCGCAGTATTTT,CSVSTGDRAQYF
-,TRBJ2-1,TRBD2,TRBV7-9,TGTGCCAGCAGCTACCCTAGCGGGGAAAGATCGTGGAATGAGCAGTTCTTC,CASSYPSGERSWNEQFF
-,TRBJ2-7,TRBD2,TRBV30,TGTGCCTGGGGGACTAGCAGCTACGAGCAGTACTTC,CAWGTSSYEQYF